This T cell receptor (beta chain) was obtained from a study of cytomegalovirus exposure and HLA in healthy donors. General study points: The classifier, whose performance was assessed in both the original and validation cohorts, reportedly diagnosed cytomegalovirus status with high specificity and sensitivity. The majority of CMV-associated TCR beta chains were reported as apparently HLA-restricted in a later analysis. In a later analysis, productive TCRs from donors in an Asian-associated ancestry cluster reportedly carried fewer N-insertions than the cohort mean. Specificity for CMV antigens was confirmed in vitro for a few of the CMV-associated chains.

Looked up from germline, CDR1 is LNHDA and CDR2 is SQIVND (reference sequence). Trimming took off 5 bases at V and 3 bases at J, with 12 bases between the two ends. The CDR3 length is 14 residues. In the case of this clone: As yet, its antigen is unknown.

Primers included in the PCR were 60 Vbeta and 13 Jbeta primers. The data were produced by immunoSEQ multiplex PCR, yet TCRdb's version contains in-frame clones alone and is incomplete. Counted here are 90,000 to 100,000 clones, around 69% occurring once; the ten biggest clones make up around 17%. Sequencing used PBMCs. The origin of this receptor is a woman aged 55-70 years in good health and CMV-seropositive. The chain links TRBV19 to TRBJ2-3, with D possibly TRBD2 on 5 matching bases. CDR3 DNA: TGTGCCAGTAGTGTGGGAGCAGGAACAGATACGCAGTATTTT. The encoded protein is CASSVGAGTDTQYF.